This T cell receptor beta chain was sequenced during a study of cytomegalovirus exposure and HLA in healthy donors. Overall study findings and caveats: Usually a TCR sequence was rare, but some public TCRs were found in many donors.

Assay used: immunoSEQ multiplex PCR; TCRdb lists only in-frame clones, some missing. The sample includes 150,000 to 180,000 clones, 86% of them seen just once. While the first cohort had 700 or so subjects, the donors belonged to the separate validation cohort of about 120 subjects. A word on this clone: Its matching antigen is unknown.

The germline CDR1 and CDR2 sequences are SGDLS and YYNGEE. The length of the CDR3 is 15 residues. V shed 0 bases and J 3 bases; nucleotides not matched to a gene: 3. The receptor's source is a human donor in good health. Sequences were obtained from PBMCs. The chain couples TRBV9 to TRBJ1-5; TRBD1 aligns across 7 bases. CDR3 in DNA: TGTGCCAGCAGCGTAGAAGGGGGCTACAATCAGCCCCAGCATTTT. It yields the protein CASSVEGGYNQPQHF.